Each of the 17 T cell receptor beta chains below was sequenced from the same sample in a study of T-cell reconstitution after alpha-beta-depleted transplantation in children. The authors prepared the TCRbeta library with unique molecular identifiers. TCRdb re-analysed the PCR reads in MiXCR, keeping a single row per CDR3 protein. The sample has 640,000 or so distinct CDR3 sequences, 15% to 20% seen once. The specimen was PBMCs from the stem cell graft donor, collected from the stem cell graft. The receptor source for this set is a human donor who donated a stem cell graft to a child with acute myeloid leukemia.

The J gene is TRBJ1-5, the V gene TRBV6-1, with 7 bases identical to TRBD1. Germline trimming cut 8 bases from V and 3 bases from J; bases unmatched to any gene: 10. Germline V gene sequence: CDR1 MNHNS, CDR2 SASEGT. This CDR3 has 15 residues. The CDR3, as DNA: TGTGCCAGCCAACTTGGACAGGTCGTCAATCAGCCCCAGCATTTT. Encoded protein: CASQLGQVVNQPQHF.

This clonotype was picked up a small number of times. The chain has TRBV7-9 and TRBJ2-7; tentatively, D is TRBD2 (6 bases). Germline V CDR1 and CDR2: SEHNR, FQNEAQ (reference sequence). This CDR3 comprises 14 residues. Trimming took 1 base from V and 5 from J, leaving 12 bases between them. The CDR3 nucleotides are TGTGCCAGCAGCTTAGTTCAGGGAGGAGACGAGCAGTACTTC. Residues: CASSLVQGGDEQYF.

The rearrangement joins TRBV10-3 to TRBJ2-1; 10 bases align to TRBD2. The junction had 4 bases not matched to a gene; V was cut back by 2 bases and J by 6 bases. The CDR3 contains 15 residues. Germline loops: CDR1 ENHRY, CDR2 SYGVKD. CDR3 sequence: CAISELASGGNEQFF. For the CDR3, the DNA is TGTGCCATCAGTGAGCTGGCTAGCGGGGGCAATGAGCAGTTCTTC.

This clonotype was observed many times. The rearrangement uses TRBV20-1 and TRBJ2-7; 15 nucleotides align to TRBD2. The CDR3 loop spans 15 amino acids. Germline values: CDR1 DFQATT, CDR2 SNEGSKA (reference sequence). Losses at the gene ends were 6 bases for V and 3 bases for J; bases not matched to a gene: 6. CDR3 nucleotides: TGCAGTGCCTGGACTAGCGGGGGGGCTTTCTACGAGCAGTACTTC. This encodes CSAWTSGGAFYEQYF.

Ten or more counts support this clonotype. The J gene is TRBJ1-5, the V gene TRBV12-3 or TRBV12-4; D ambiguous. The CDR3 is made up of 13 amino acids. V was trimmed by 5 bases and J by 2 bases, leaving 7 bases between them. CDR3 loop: CASSPPGNQPQHF. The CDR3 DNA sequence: TGTGCCAGCAGTCCCCCCGGCAATCAGCCCCAGCATTTT.

CDR3 nucleotides: TGTGCCAGCAGCCCCTGGTCGAGGACTGAAGCTTTCTTT. Its protein product is CASSPWSRTEAFF. The chain carries TRBV5-6 and TRBJ1-1; D uncertain. This CDR3 spans 13 amino acids. V lost 4 bases to trimming and J lost 5 bases, with 12 bases between them. Looked up from germline, CDR1 is SGHDT and CDR2 is YYEEEE.

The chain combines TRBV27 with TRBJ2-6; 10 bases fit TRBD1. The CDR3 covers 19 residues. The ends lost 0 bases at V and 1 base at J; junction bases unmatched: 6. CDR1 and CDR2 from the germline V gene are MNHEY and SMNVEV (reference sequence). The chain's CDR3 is CASSLSSGTGASGANVLTF. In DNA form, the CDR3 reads TGTGCCAGCAGTTTATCGTCGGGGACAGGGGCGTCTGGGGCCAACGTCCTGACTTTC.

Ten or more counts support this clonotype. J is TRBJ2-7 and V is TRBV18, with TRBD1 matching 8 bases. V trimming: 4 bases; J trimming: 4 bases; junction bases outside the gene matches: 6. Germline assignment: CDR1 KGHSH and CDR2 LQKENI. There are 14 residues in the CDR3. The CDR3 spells CASSRDRGSYEQYV. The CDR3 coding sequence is TGTGCCAGCTCACGCGACAGGGGAAGTTACGAGCAGTACGTC.

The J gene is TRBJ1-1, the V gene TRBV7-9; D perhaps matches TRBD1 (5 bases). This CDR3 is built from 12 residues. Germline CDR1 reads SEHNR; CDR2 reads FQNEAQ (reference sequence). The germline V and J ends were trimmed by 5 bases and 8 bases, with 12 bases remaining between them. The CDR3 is CASSGAGAEAFF. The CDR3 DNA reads TGTGCCAGCAGCGGGGCGGGCGCCGAAGCTTTCTTT.

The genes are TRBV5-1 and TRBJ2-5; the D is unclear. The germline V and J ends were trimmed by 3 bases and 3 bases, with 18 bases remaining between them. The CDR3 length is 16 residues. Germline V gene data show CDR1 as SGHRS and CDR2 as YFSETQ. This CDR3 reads CASSYRTTNAKETQYF. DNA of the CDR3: TGCGCCAGCAGCTACCGGACCACGAACGCCAAAGAGACCCAGTACTTC.

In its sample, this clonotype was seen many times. In DNA form, the CDR3 reads TGCAGCGTTGAGGCGGGTCCTGGGGAGCAGTACTTC. This encodes CSVEAGPGEQYF. The chain couples TRBV29-1 to TRBJ2-7; TRBD2 is a possible D gene (5 bases). The germline gives CDR1 SQVTM, CDR2 ANQGSEA. There are 12 residues in the CDR3. Trimming removed 3 bases at V and 7 bases at J, with 13 bases between.

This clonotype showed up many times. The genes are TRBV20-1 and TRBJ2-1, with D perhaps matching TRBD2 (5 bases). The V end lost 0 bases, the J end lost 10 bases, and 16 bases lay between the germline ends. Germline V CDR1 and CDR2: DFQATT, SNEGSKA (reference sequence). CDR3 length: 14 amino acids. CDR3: CSARDHPDTGEQFF. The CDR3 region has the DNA TGCAGTGCTAGAGATCATCCTGATACGGGGGAGCAGTTCTTC.

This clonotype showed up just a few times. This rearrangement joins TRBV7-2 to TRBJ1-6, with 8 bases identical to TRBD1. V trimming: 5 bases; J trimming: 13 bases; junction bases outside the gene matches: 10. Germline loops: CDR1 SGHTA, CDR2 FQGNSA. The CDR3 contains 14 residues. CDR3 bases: TGTGCCAGCAGCCCGGGACAGGTTGGATTGCCCCTCCACTTT. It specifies CASSPGQVGLPLHF.

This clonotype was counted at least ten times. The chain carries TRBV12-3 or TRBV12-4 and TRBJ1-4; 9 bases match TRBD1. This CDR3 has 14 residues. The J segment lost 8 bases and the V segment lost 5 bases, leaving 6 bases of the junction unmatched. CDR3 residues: CASSRQGVWEKLFF. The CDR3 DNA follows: TGTGCCAGCAGTCGACAGGGGGTTTGGGAAAAACTGTTTTTT.

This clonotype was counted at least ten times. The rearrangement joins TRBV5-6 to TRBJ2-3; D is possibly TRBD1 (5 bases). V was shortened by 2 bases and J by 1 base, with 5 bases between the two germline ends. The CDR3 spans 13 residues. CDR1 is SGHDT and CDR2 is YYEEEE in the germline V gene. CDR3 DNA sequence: TGTGCCAGCAGCTTCAGGGGCACAGATACGCAGTATTTT. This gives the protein CASSFRGTDTQYF.

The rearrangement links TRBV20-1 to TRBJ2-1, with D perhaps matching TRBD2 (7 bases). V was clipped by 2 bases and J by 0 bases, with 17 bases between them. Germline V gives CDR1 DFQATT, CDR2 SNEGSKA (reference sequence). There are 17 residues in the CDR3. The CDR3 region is CSARNHRGASSYNEQFF. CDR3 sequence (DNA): TGCAGTGCTAGAAACCACCGGGGGGCCAGCTCCTACAATGAGCAGTTCTTC.

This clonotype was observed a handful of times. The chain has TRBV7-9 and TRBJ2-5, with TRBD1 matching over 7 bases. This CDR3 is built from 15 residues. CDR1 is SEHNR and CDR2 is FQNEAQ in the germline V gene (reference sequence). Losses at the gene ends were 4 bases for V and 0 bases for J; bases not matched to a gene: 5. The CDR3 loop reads CASSSGTANQETQYF. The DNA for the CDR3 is TGTGCCAGCAGCTCCGGGACAGCGAACCAAGAGACCCAGTACTTC.